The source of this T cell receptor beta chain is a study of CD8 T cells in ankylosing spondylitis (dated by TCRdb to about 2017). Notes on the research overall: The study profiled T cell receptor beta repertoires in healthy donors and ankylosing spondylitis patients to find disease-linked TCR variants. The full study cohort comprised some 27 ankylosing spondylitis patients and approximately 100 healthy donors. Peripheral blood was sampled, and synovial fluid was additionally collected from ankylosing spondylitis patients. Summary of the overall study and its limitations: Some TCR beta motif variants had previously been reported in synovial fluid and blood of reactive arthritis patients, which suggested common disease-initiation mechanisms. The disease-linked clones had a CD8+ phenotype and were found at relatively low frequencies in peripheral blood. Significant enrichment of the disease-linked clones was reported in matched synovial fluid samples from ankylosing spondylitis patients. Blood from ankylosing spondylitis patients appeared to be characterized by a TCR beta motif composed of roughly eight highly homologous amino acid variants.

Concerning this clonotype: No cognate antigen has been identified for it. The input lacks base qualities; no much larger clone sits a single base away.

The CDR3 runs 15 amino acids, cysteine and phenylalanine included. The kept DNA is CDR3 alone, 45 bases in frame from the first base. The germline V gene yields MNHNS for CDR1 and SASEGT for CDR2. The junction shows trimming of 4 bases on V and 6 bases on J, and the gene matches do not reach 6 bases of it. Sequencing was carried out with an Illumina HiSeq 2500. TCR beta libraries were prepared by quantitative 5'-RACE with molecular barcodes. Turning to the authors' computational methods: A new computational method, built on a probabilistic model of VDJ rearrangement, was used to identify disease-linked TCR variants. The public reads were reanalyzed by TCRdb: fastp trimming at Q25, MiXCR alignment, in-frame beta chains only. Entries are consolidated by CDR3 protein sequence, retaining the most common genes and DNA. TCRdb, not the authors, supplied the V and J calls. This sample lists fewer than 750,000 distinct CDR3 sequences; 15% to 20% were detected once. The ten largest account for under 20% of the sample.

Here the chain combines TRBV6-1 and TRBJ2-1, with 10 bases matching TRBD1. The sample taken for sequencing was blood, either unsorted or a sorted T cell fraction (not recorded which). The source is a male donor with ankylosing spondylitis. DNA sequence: TGTGCCAGCAGTGTCGGACAGGGGGTGTTCAATGAGCAGTTCTTC. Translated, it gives CASSVGQGVFNEQFF.